Listed below are T cell receptor beta chains from one sample, sequenced in a study of T cells in Graves' hyperthyroidism and ophthalmopathy. TCRdb reprocessed the multiplex PCR reads with MiXCR, giving one entry per CDR3 protein. The table lists fewer than 800,000 distinct CDR3 sequences, 16% of them singletons. The sequenced material came from blood. Every receptor here comes from a man younger than 30 with Graves' hyperthyroidism. The CDR3 runs from the conserved cysteine through the conserved F or W. Fields, in order: V gene, CDR3 protein.

TRBV27 | CASSKGGPWTGNTIYF
TRBV7-9 | CASSLETHLKETQYF
TRBV5-6 | CASSRADSAWETQYF
TRBV4-1 | CASSQGPGPSYEQYF
TRBV30 | CAWTQRFYYNEQFF
TRBV11-2 | CASSLAAGQAIRKQYF
TRBV28 | CASKGTDTIEETQYF
TRBV19 | CASSSRTDINSNQPQHF
TRBV4-3 | CASSQDSDPSGAFF
TRBV12-3/TRBV12-4 | CASSQGAEQYF
TRBV6-5 | CASSYSKVGWETQYF
TRBV9 | CASSVRDSPNTEAFF
TRBV28 | CASSSEYGKETQYF
TRBV20-1 | CSAIRTSGGSYEQYF
TRBV4-1 | CASSQASGLAYNEQFF
TRBV28 | CASSSRTWTGNTEAFF
TRBV6-1 | CASILSGGAEAFF
TRBV2 | CASTPGTSSYEQYF
TRBV3-1 | CASSPWTGLAGGDTGELFF
TRBV6-2/TRBV6-3 | CASKRSGSNEQFF
TRBV18 | CASSPAAEGEQYF
TRBV28 | CASSPWTEQETQYF
TRBV4-2 | CASSQDRGYTQYF
TRBV12-3/TRBV12-4 | CASSLAMAGDGYTF
TRBV20-1 | CSARDAGTGAYNEQFF
TRBV4-1 | CASSRDRSVGYEQYF
TRBV6-6 | CASSYMASGSQTQYF
TRBV2 | CASTGTPDTQYF
TRBV5-1 | CASSLLVGRNEKLFF
TRBV12-3/TRBV12-4 | CASSPPPTSSYEQYF
TRBV6-1 | CASSDLAGTIYNEQFF
TRBV28 | CASSTSYGYTF
TRBV2 | CASSSGTFGDTIYF
TRBV19 | CASRSGGGQREQYF
TRBV7-9 | CASSPQGTVRFNEQFF
TRBV29-1 | CSGRLAGREQYF
TRBV20-1 | CSATRQGDEQYF
TRBV7-2 | CASRTLSSYEQYF
TRBV5-1 | CASSLVRDSPYNEQFF
TRBV16 | CASSQSQGNTIYF
TRBV20-1 | CSPAKGQMTEAFF
TRBV10-1 | CASRSQPQHF
TRBV20-1 | CSKTQRAASTDTQYF
TRBV3-1 | CASSREVGEQYF
TRBV20-1 | CGASYQGTYNEQFF
TRBV7-8 | CASRPFEGGETQYF
TRBV19 | CASSTGTENQPQHF
TRBV7-9 | CASSLNDGSTDTQYF
TRBV11-2 | CASSPIPAGGRNEQFF
TRBV28 | CASSSNRPNNEQYF
TRBV4-1 | CASSQVVQGKGYGYTF